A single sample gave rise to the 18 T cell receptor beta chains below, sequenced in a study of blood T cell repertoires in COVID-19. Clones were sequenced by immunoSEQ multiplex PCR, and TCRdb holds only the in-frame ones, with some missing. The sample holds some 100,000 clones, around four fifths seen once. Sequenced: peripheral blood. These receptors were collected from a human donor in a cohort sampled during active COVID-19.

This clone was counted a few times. CDR3 sequence: CATRQGTPYSNQPQHF. The DNA of the CDR3 is TGTGCCACCAGGCAAGGGACACCCTATAGCAATCAGCCCCAGCATTTT. The rearrangement links TRBV15 to TRBJ1-5; D possibly corresponds to TRBD1 (6 bases). Germline V CDR1 and CDR2: LNHNV, YYDKDF (reference sequence). Trimming cost V 6 bases and J 0 bases, with 15 bases left between them. CDR3 length: 16 residues.

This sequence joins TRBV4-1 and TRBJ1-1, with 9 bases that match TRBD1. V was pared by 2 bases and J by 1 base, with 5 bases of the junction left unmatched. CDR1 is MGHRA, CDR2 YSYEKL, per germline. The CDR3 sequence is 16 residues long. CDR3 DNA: TGCGCCAGCAGCCAATGGGACAGGGCCTCGAACACTGAAGCTTTCTTT. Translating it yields CASSQWDRASNTEAFF.

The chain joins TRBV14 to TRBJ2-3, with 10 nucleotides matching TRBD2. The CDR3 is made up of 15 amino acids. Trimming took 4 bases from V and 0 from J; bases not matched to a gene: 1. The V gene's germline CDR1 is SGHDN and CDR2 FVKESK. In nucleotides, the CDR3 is TGTGCCAGCAGCCCGGGACTAGCGAGCACAGATACGCAGTATTTT. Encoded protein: CASSPGLASTDTQYF.

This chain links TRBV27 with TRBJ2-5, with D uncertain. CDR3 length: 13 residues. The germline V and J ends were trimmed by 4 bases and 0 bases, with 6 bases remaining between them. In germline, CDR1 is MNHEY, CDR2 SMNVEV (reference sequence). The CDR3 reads CASSSMYQETQYF. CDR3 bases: TGTGCCAGCAGTTCTATGTACCAAGAGACCCAGTACTTC.

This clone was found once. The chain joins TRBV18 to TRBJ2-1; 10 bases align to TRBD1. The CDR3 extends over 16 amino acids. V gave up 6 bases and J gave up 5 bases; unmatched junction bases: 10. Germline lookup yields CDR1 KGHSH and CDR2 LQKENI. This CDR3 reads CASSSDRGRLDNEQFF. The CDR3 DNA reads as TGTGCCAGCTCGTCGGACAGGGGGAGGTTAGACAATGAGCAGTTCTTC.

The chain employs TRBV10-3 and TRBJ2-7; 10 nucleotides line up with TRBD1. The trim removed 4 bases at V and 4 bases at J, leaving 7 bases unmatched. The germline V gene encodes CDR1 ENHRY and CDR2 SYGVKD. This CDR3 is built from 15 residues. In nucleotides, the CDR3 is TGTGCCATCAGTGGCCGGGACAGGGGCTCGTACGAGCAGTACTTC. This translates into CAISGRDRGSYEQYF.

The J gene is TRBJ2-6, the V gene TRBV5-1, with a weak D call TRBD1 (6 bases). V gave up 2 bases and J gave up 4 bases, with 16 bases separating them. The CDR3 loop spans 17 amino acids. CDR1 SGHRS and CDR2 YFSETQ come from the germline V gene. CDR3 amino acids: CASSLEGGSYGANVLTF. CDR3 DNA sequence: TGCGCCAGCAGCTTAGAAGGGGGAAGCTACGGGGCCAACGTCCTGACTTTC.

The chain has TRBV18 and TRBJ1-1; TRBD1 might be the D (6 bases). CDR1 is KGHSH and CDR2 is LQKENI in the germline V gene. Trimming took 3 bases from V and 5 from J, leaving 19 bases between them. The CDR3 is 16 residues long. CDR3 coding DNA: TGTGCCAGCTCACCGGCGCTCACACAGGGTAGGACTGAAGCTTTCTTT. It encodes CASSPALTQGRTEAFF.

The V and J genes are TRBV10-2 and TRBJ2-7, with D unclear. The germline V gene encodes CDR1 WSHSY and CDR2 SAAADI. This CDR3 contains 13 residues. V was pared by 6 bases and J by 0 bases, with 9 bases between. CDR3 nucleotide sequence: TGCGCCAGCAGCGAAACGGTCTCCTACGAGCAGTACTTC. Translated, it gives CASSETVSYEQYF.

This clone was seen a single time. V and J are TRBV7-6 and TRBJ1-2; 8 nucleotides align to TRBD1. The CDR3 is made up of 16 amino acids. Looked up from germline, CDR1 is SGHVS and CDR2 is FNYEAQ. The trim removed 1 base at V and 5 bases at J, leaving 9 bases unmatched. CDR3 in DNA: TGTGCCAGCAGCTTAGGTCCAGGACAGGGAGGATATGGCTACACCTTC. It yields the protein CASSLGPGQGGYGYTF.

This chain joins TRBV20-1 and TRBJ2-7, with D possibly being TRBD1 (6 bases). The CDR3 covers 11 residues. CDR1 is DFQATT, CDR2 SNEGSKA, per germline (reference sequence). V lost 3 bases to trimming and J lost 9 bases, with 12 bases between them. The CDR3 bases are TGCAGTGCTAGCTTAACAGGGCGGCAGTACTTC. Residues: CSASLTGRQYF.

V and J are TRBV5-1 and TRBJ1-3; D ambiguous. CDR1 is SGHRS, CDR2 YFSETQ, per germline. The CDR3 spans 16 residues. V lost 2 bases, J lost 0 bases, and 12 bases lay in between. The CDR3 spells CASSFGTVRSGNTIYF. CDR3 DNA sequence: TGCGCCAGCAGCTTTGGCACAGTACGCTCTGGAAACACCATATATTTT.

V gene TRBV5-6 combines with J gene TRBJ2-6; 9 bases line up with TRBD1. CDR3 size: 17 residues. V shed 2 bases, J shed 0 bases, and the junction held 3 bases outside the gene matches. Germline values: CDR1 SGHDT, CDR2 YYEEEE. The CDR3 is CASSFRDRDSGANVLTF. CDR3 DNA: TGTGCCAGCAGCTTCCGGGACAGGGACTCTGGGGCCAACGTCCTGACTTTC. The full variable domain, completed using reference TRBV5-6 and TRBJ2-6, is DAGVTQSPTHLIKTRGQQVTLRCSPKSGHDTVSWYQQALGQGPQFIFQYYEEEERQRGNFPDRFSGHQFPNYSSELNVNALLLGDSALYLCASSFRDRDSGANVLTFGAGSRLTVL.

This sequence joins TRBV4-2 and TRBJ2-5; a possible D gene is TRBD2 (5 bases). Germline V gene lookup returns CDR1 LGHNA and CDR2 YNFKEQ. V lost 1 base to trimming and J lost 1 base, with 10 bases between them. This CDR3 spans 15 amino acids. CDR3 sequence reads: CASSQGASSQETQYF. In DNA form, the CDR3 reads TGTGCCAGCAGCCAAGGGGCTAGCAGCCAAGAGACCCAGTACTTC.

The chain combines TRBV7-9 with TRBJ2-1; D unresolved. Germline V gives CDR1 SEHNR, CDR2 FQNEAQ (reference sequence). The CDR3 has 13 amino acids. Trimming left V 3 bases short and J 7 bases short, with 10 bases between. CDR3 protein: CASSFRNGNEQFF. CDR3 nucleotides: TGTGCCAGCAGCTTCCGTAACGGTAATGAGCAGTTCTTC.

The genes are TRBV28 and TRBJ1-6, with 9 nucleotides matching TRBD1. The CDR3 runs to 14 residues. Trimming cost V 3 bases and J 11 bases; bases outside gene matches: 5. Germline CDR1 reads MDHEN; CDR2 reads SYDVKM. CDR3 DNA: TGTGCCAGCAGTTTTCGACAGGGGGGCCCACCCCTCCACTTT. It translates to CASSFRQGGPPLHF.

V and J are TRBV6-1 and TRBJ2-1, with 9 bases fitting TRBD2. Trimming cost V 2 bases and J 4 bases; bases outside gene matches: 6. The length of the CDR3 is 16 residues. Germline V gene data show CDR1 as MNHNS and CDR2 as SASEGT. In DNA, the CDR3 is TGTGCCAGCAGTGAACCAGCTAGCGGGGATTACAATGAGCAGTTCTTC. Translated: CASSEPASGDYNEQFF.

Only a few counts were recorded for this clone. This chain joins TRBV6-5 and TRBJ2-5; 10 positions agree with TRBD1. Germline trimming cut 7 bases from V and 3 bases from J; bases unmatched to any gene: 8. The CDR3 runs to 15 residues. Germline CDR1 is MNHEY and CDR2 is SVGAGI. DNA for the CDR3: TGTGCCAGCAATGCCCAGACAGGGGGCAAAGAGACCCAGTACTTC. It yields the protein CASNAQTGGKETQYF.